This T cell receptor beta chain came from a study of memory CD4+ T cells and cytomegalovirus serostatus. The protocol was immunoSEQ multiplex PCR, while the TCRdb copy is restricted to in-frame clones and leaves out a portion. The sample records about 42,000 clones, roughly three quarters being singletons. The sort gate was single viable CD3+CD4+CD8-CD45RO+ cells for memory CD4+ T cells. CDR1 KGHSH and CDR2 LQKENI come from the germline V gene. The V gene lost 3 bases and the J gene lost 9 bases, with 17 bases spanning the gap. This CDR3 spans 14 amino acids. This chain links TRBV18 with TRBJ1-2; D is possibly TRBD1 (5 bases). The sample comprised memory CD4+ T cells from blood. The clonotype comes from an adult in good health and CMV-seronegative. The DNA for the CDR3 is TGTGCCAGCTCACCCACCATGCGGGGCGGGAGCTACACCTTC. Encoded protein: CASSPTMRGGSYTF. Variable domain in full (rest from reference TRBV18 and TRBJ1-2): NAGVMQNPRHLVRRRGQEARLRCSPMKGHSHVYWYRQLPEEGLKFMVYLQKENIIDESGMPKERFSAEFPKEGPSILRIQQVVRGDSAAYFCASSPTMRGGSYTFGSGTRLTVV.